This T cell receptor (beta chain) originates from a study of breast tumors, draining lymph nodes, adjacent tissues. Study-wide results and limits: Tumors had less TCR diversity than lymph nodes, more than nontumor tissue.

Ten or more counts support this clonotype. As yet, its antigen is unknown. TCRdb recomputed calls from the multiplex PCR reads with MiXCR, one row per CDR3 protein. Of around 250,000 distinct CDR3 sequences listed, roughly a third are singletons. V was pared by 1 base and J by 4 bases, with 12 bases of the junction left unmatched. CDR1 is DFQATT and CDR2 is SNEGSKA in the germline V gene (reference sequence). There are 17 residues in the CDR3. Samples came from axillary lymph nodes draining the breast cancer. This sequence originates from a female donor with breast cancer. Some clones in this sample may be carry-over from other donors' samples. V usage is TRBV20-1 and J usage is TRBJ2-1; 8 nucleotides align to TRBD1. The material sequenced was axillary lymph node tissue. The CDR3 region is CSARGYEQGVTYNEQFF. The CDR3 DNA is TGCAGTGCTAGAGGATATGAACAGGGGGTAACTTACAATGAGCAGTTCTTC.